The 26 T cell receptor beta chains in this list originate from one sample, sequenced in a study of cytomegalovirus exposure and HLA in healthy donors. In the PCR, 60 Vbeta and 13 Jbeta primers were used. Data came from immunoSEQ multiplex PCR; TCRdb stores just in-frame clones and leaves some out. In the table there are around 170,000 clones, 80% of which are singletons. Source material: PBMCs. The receptors originated from a woman aged 25 to 45 in good health and CMV-seronegative.

With respect to this clone: No conserved phenylalanine or tryptophan is present at the end of the CDR3, so a read error is the likely explanation. This chain joins TRBV6-5 and TRBJ1-2; D is unresolved. Trimming took 2 bases from V and 8 from J, leaving 15 bases between them. Germline lookup yields CDR1 MNHEY and CDR2 SVGAGI. This CDR3 is built from 14 residues. The CDR3 here is CASSYTESLGGYTL. The DNA for the CDR3 is TGTGCCAGCAGTTACACGGAATCGCTTGGGGGCTACACCCTC.

The rearrangement uses TRBV30 and TRBJ1-6; D gene uncertain. Germline V gene data show CDR1 as GTSNPN and CDR2 as SVGIG (reference sequence). The V end lost 4 bases, the J end lost 3 bases, and 10 bases lay between the germline ends. This CDR3 is built from 14 residues. As DNA, the CDR3 is TGTGCCTGGAAACAGATAATCTATAATTCACCCCTCCACTTT. This encodes CAWKQIIYNSPLHF.

The chain links TRBV25-1 to TRBJ1-3, with 9 bases identical to TRBD1. The CDR3 is 15 amino acids. Germline loops: CDR1 MGHDK, CDR2 SYGVNS. Unmatched junction bases numbered 4, after V lost 2 bases and J lost 5 bases. In DNA, the CDR3 is TGTGCCAGCAGTGAACCTGGGACAGGGCGAAACACCATATATTTT. This translates into CASSEPGTGRNTIYF.

This clone showed up just once. The gene calls are TRBV11-1 and TRBJ1-2; 7 bases match TRBD1. Germline V lookup: CDR1 SGHAT, CDR2 FQDESV (reference sequence). The ends lost 3 bases at V and 7 bases at J; junction bases unmatched: 5. The CDR3 has 13 amino acids. For the CDR3, the DNA is TGTGCCAGCAGCTTTAAAAACAGGGGTGGCTACACCTTC. It encodes CASSFKNRGGYTF.

The J gene is TRBJ2-3, the V gene TRBV27; TRBD2 aligns across 8 bases. The J segment lost 1 base and the V segment lost 5 bases, leaving 8 bases of the junction unmatched. The germline CDR1 and CDR2 sequences are MNHEY and SMNVEV (reference sequence). CDR3 size: 16 residues. The CDR3 sequence is CASSRPEAGGTDTQYF. The CDR3 DNA is TGTGCCAGCAGTCGCCCCGAAGCGGGGGGCACAGATACGCAGTATTTT.

The rearrangement uses TRBV27 and TRBJ1-2; 7 positions match TRBD1. The CDR3 has 15 residues. V lost 3 bases and J lost 5; bases outside the gene matches: 9. Germline CDR1 MNHEY, CDR2 SMNVEV (reference sequence). Written as DNA, the CDR3 is TGTGCCAGCAGTTTGACAGGGCTGCAGGGGTATGGCTACACCTTC. Its protein product is CASSLTGLQGYGYTF.

V gene TRBV19 combines with J gene TRBJ1-5; D is uncertain. Trimming pared 5 bases from V and 6 bases from J, leaving 11 bases between. Germline V gene sequence: CDR1 LNHDA, CDR2 SQIVND (reference sequence). This CDR3 region has 13 residues. CDR3 bases: TGTGCCAGTAGTGGAGGGTGGGGTCAGCCCCAGCATTTT. Protein: CASSGGWGQPQHF.

The rearrangement joins TRBV5-6 to TRBJ2-7, with 7 bases matching TRBD1. The CDR3 is made up of 11 amino acids. The J segment lost 9 bases and the V segment lost 2 bases, leaving 2 bases of the junction unmatched. The germline gives CDR1 SGHDT, CDR2 YYEEEE. CDR3 coding DNA: TGTGCCAGCAGCTTAACAGGGGTGCAGTACTTC. It is translated as CASSLTGVQYF. Variable domain in full (rest from reference TRBV5-6 and TRBJ2-7): DAGVTQSPTHLIKTRGQQVTLRCSPKSGHDTVSWYQQALGQGPQFIFQYYEEEERQRGNFPDRFSGHQFPNYSSELNVNALLLGDSALYLCASSLTGVQYFGPGTRLTVT.

The rearrangement links TRBV7-3 to TRBJ1-6, with D perhaps matching TRBD1 (5 bases). The length of the CDR3 is 12 residues. CDR1 and CDR2 from the germline V gene are SGHTA and FQGTGA. V gave up 4 bases and J gave up 7 bases, with 5 bases separating them. CDR3 coding DNA: TGTGCCAGCAGCTCAGGGAATTCACCCCTCCACTTT. Translated: CASSSGNSPLHF.

V gene TRBV5-1 combines with J gene TRBJ2-4, with TRBD2 identical over 10 bases. With 5 bases clipped from V and 6 bases from J, the junction kept 8 bases outside the gene matches. There are 15 residues in the CDR3. CDR1 SGHRS and CDR2 YFSETQ come from the germline V gene. As DNA, the CDR3 is TGCGCCAGCAGTCCAAGCGGGGGGGAGGGAAACATTCAGTACTTC. Protein sequence: CASSPSGGEGNIQYF.

The V and J genes are TRBV6-1 and TRBJ1-6, with D maybe TRBD1 (5 bases). The germline gives CDR1 MNHNS, CDR2 SASEGT. V was clipped by 9 bases and J by 7 bases, with 19 bases between them. The CDR3 loop spans 15 amino acids. The CDR3 spells CASIFGGGYNSPLHF. For the CDR3, the DNA is TGTGCCAGTATATTCGGGGGGGGATACAATTCACCCCTCCACTTT.

The rearrangement links TRBV9 to TRBJ2-7; D unclear. V shed 3 bases and J shed 3 bases, with 10 bases lying between them. The CDR3 length is 13 residues. The V gene's germline CDR1 is SGDLS and CDR2 YYNGEE. DNA for the CDR3: TGTGCCAGCAGCGGAGGAGACGGCTACGAGCAGTACTTC. This encodes CASSGGDGYEQYF.

The J gene is TRBJ1-1, the V gene TRBV5-1; no clear D. CDR3 length: 14 residues. The V and J ends lost 0 bases and 4 bases respectively, with 10 bases between them. Looked up from germline, CDR1 is SGHRS and CDR2 is YFSETQ. CDR3 sequence: CASSLGFTGTEAFF. Written as DNA, the CDR3 is TGCGCCAGCAGCTTGGGGTTTACTGGCACTGAAGCTTTCTTT.

The rearrangement links TRBV6-5 to TRBJ1-2; D is unclear. Trimming cost V 8 bases and J 0 bases, with 16 bases left between them. This CDR3 has 15 residues. Germline V gene sequence: CDR1 MNHEY, CDR2 SVGAGI. CDR3 DNA sequence: TGTGCCAGCGGGATATCGGGGATAGCTAACTATGGCTACACCTTC. As protein: CASGISGIANYGYTF.

The rearrangement joins TRBV28 to TRBJ2-5; no clear D. The CDR3 length is 14 residues. V dropped 4 bases and J dropped 3 bases, with 12 bases sitting between them. In germline, CDR1 is MDHEN, CDR2 SYDVKM. CDR3 DNA sequence: TGTGCCAGCAGTTCGGTCCCGAAAGAAGAGACCCAGTACTTC. It yields the protein CASSSVPKEETQYF.

This sequence joins TRBV7-9 and TRBJ2-7, with a possible D match to TRBD1 (6 bases). Germline CDR1 SEHNR, CDR2 FQNEAQ (reference sequence). CDR3 length: 17 residues. Trimming left V 5 bases short and J 3 bases short, with 23 bases between. The CDR3 loop reads CASSLASGTPAYYEQYF. The CDR3 nucleotides read TGTGCCAGCAGCCTCGCCTCCGGGACACCGGCTTACTACGAGCAGTACTTC.

The chain recombines TRBV5-1 with TRBJ1-4; D is unclear. Trimming shortened V by 4 bases and J by 7 bases, and 20 bases separated the two germline ends. Germline values: CDR1 SGHRS, CDR2 YFSETQ. The CDR3 covers 16 residues. In nucleotides, the CDR3 is TGCGCCAGCAGCGGAGGACCGACCCAACCAGGTGAAAAACTGTTTTTT. Translated, it gives CASSGGPTQPGEKLFF.

This rearrangement joins TRBV9 to TRBJ2-2, with 9 bases identical to TRBD2. This CDR3 has 17 residues. Germline CDR1 reads SGDLS; CDR2 reads YYNGEE. V shed 0 bases and J 7 bases; nucleotides not matched to a gene: 10. The CDR3: CASSVVGAGGPGGELFF. The CDR3 DNA reads TGTGCCAGCAGCGTAGTAGGTGCGGGGGGGCCTGGCGGGGAGCTGTTTTTT.

The J gene is TRBJ2-2, the V gene TRBV5-1; 13 bases match TRBD2. Trimming at V came to 3 bases and at J to 1 base, leaving 3 bases not matched to a gene. This CDR3 region has 17 residues. CDR1 and CDR2 from the germline V gene are SGHRS and YFSETQ. The DNA for the CDR3 is TGCGCCAGCAGCTGGGGACTAGCGGGGTTGAACACCGGGGAGCTGTTTTTT. The encoded protein is CASSWGLAGLNTGELFF.

This clone occurred once. V usage is TRBV6-5 and J usage is TRBJ2-7, with D unclear. This CDR3 comprises 13 residues. Germline CDR1 MNHEY, CDR2 SVGAGI. V gave up 2 bases and J gave up 4 bases, with 9 bases separating them. The CDR3 sequence: CASSYPGSYEQYF. DNA of the CDR3: TGTGCCAGCAGTTACCCGGGTTCTTACGAGCAGTACTTC.

V and J are TRBV30 and TRBJ1-5; the D gene is possibly TRBD1 (5 bases). CDR3 length equals 14 residues. The germline V gene has CDR1 GTSNPN and CDR2 SVGIG (reference sequence). V was cut by 4 bases and J by 1 base, with 11 bases left in between. CDR3 sequence (DNA): TGTGCCTGGACCCGTCGGGGGAGCAATCAGCCCCAGCATTTT. Translation gives CAWTRRGSNQPQHF.

This clone was seen once. This chain links TRBV12-5 with TRBJ1-5; 8 bases are a match to TRBD1. The ends lost 0 bases at V and 5 bases at J; junction bases unmatched: 9. Per the germline V gene, CDR1 is LGHNT and CDR2 is FRNRAP. This CDR3 has 17 residues. The CDR3 loop is CASGLVLGRGLDQPQHF. CDR3 coding DNA: TGTGCTAGTGGTTTGGTACTTGGCAGGGGGCTCGATCAGCCCCAGCATTTT. Combining the CDR3 with reference TRBV12-5 and TRBJ1-5 gives the whole variable domain DARVTQTPRHKVTEMGQEVTMRCQPILGHNTVFWYRQTMMQGLELLAYFRNRAPLDDSGMPKDRFSAEMPDATLATLKIQPSEPRDSAVYFCASGLVLGRGLDQPQHFGDGTRLSIL.

The chain combines TRBV6-1 with TRBJ2-5; a weak D match, TRBD2 (6 bases). V was clipped by 6 bases and J by 8 bases, with 22 bases between them. Looked up from germline, CDR1 is MNHNS and CDR2 is SASEGT. There are 15 residues in the CDR3. CDR3 sequence: CASSPQGSGGGTQYF. The CDR3 DNA follows: TGTGCCAGCAGCCCCCAGGGTAGCGGCGGCGGTACCCAGTACTTC.

The chain combines TRBV29-1 with TRBJ2-2; the D is unclear. Germline V gene data show CDR1 as SQVTM and CDR2 as ANQGSEA. CDR3 size: 13 residues. Trimming took 7 bases from V and 0 from J, leaving 9 bases between them. The CDR3 DNA follows: TGCAGCGCCCAGTTTACGAACACCGGGGAGCTGTTTTTT. This translates into CSAQFTNTGELFF.

The chain couples TRBV7-2 to TRBJ2-5, with 7 bases fitting TRBD2. Germline CDR1 is SGHTA and CDR2 is FQGNSA. The length of the CDR3 is 13 residues. Germline trimming cut 2 bases from V and 5 bases from J; bases unmatched to any gene: 2. The CDR3 loop reads CASSLMGGETQYF. In nucleotides, the CDR3 is TGTGCCAGCAGCTTAATGGGGGGGGAGACCCAGTACTTC.

This chain links TRBV7-9 with TRBJ2-5; TRBD2 matches at 9 bases. Germline V gene lookup returns CDR1 SEHNR and CDR2 FQNEAQ (reference sequence). The CDR3 runs to 16 residues. After removal of 2 bases from V and 1 base from J, the junction contained 5 bases not matched to a gene. As DNA, the CDR3 is TGTGCCAGCAGCTTATCTAATAGCGGGGGCCAAGAGACCCAGTACTTC. The encoded protein is CASSLSNSGGQETQYF.